The clone carrying this T cell receptor (beta chain) has a count of ten or more. It was RNA transcripts that yielded the amplified TCR beta CDR3 regions. The primer set for the first-round RT-PCR of the TCR CDR3 was HTBI. MiXCR, run by TCRdb on the multiplex PCR reads, gives a single entry per CDR3 protein. The sample has over 250,000 distinct CDR3 sequences, approximately 26% seen once. This sample is part of a study of T cells in Graves' hyperthyroidism and ophthalmopathy. Study overall: Peripheral blood sampling occurred at initial diagnosis, before any treatment.

The CDR3 totals 13 residues. Germline assignment: CDR1 ENHRY and CDR2 SYGVKD. V was trimmed by 3 bases and J by 7 bases, leaving 12 bases between them. Patients were excluded for uncontrolled infection, other autoimmune disease, pregnancy or lactation. The diagnoses drew upon clinical symptoms, serum thyroxine and TRAb, thyroid ultrasound and orbital computed tomography. Isolation of PBMCs was performed on 10 ml fresh peripheral blood. This clonotype was sampled from a middle-aged man with Graves' hyperthyroidism that later progressed to Graves' ophthalmopathy. The chain employs TRBV10-3 and TRBJ1-1; D is possibly TRBD1 (5 bases). The sample comprised blood. The CDR3 loop is CAISEGEDGEAFF. In DNA form, the CDR3 reads TGTGCCATCAGTGAAGGGGAGGACGGTGAAGCTTTCTTT.